This T cell receptor beta chain was captured in a study of shared clonotypes between healthy human individuals (TCRdb year 2020). Concerning the study at large: Three men and a couple of women, aged 18 to 49 years, made up the cohort. Between about 0.85 and 10 billion PBMCs per donor were obtained by leukapheresis. For each donor, three plates each were used for CD4 naive and CD4 memory, two plates were used for CD8 naive, and one plate was used for CD8 memory. To increase sequencing depth and limit assay-specific biases, TCR repertoire library preparation and sequencing were carried out by different laboratories using diverse techniques. Blood TCR repertoires of roughly 5 healthy adults were deeply sequenced to estimate repertoire size and the extent of clonotype sharing between individuals. Overall study outcomes, separate from this receptor: The genetic and exposure-history diversity represented was limited by the small number of donors. Compared with non-shared clonotypes, the clonotypes found in all four sorted-subset donors had higher generation probabilities. Naive subsets generally had larger estimated clonotype richness than memory subsets did. Across a few donors, approximately 4.9% of naive CD4, roughly 3.5% of naive CD8, about 2.3% of memory CD4, and about 0.4% of memory CD8 clonotypes were shared. Incomplete sequencing was indicated by rarefaction of sorted-subset datasets, despite the large sequencing depth. Pairwise subsampling led to the expectation that sequencing depth would affect the degree of clonotype sharing among donors. Sampling was limited to blood, and TCR repertoires in tissue likely differ from TCR repertoires in blood.

TCR CDR3 regions were amplified from genomic DNA by multiplex PCR using the deep immunoSEQ assay. Genomic DNA extracted from each cell subset was distributed evenly over all wells of several immunoSEQ 96-well plates, and each plate served as one replicate. For sorted subsets, each replicate PCR was loaded with 200 ng genomic DNA, equivalent to 25,000 to 35,000 T cell genomes. Purified libraries were measured with a Qubit 3.0 fluorometer, size-checked on a Bioanalyzer 2100, and measured again with the KAPA Library Quantification kit. Every immunoSEQ 96-well plate was sequenced on a separate single-read 150-cycle Illumina NextSeq 550 flow cell. The authors' analysis ran thus. The immunoSEQ output contained only junctional sequences without quality scores, so filtering could not match that applied to full-length reads. Sequences were annotated with PyIR, a Python wrapper for IgBLAST v1.9, and V/J genes and CDR3 were assigned using IMGT germline references. Any read was removed if the V/J assignment was weak (E-value above 1e-6), the CDR3 was missing, or the read contained stop codons, out-of-frame junctions, or ambiguous translated residues. A V3J clonotype was defined by an identical inferred V gene, J gene, and CDR3 amino acid sequence. To compute the percentage overlap between repertoires, the number of shared unique clonotypes was divided by the size of the smaller repertoire. Repertoire richness was assessed with RTK rarefaction, the Chao1 estimator, and Recon v2.1 estimates of unobserved clonotypes. OLGA was used to compute generation probabilities for all TCRbeta clonotypes that the gDNA method yielded from a few donors. TCRdb limited this immuneACCESS table to in-frame rearrangements with V and J called. A share of clones is missing; checked studies link under half to unresolved V genes, and the rest is unexplained. V and J calls and clone size follow that table, whereas D and trimming were derived from the DNA. For this sample the table gives around 2,000,000 clones, of which more than 85% were detected only once. 1.7% of the sample comes from the top ten.

Worth noting for this clone: Its antigen is still unknown. Per-base qualities were not stored, and no clone one base away is much larger.

The V and J ends are trimmed by 9 bases and 3 bases, leaving 26 bases between them. Counted from cysteine to phenylalanine, this CDR3 has 17 amino acids. Only the CDR3 part of the read is kept: 51 bases, read in frame from the first base. The germline V gene (reference sequence) yields WNHNN for CDR1 and SYGVQD for CDR2. CD8 naive samples were obtained by positive selection for CCR7 among CD45RO-negative cells, yielding a CD45RA+CCR7+ population from which TemRA cells were excluded. Healthy HIV-negative adults with no recently reported acute infections or vaccinations were included as donors. All donors were Caucasian adults living in Nashville, Tennessee, USA. Blood was collected by leukapheresis, and PBMCs were isolated by Ficoll-Histopaque density gradient centrifugation and then cryopreserved in liquid nitrogen vapor phase. Analytical flow cytometry was used to check the purity and quantity of each magnetically sorted T cell population. Genomic DNA was isolated from every sorted fraction and measured by UV absorbance on a Nanodrop 2000c.

The origin of this receptor is a man aged 18-30 years in good health. Some clones in this sample may be carry-over from other donors' samples. Material: naive CD8+ T cells from PBMCs. Reading the label with the study, this specimen's cell subset or site is: CD45RA+CCR7+. The chain is assembled from TRBV10-1 and TRBJ1-1; perhaps TRBD1 is the D gene, with 5 bases matching. The CDR3 sequence is CASIFMRQGGWDTEAFF. The sequence in DNA is TGCGCCAGTATTTTTATGAGGCAGGGTGGGTGGGACACTGAAGCTTTCTTT.